These 29 T cell receptor beta chains were sequenced from one sample in a study of blood T cell repertoires in COVID-19. Generated by immunoSEQ multiplex PCR, the TCRdb table keeps only in-frame clones and is missing some. The data contain 150,000 or so clones, more than 75% of them singletons. What was sequenced was PBMCs or T cells enriched from blood (not recorded which). These receptors originate from a woman in her twenties or thirties with acute COVID-19.

This clone turned up a few times. The J gene is TRBJ1-1, the V gene TRBV5-1, with 8 bases that match TRBD1. Losses at the gene ends were 7 bases for V and 2 bases for J; bases not matched to a gene: 7. Germline CDR1 SGHRS, CDR2 YFSETQ. The CDR3 totals 14 residues. CDR3 DNA: TGCGCCAGCCTTTCAGGGGGCGGAAACACTGAAGCTTTCTTT. It yields the protein CASLSGGGNTEAFF. The full variable domain, completed using reference TRBV5-1 and TRBJ1-1, is KAGVTQTPRYLIKTRGQQVTLSCSPISGHRSVSWYQQTPGQGLQFLFEYFSETQRNKGNFPGRFSGRQFSNSRSEMNVSTLELGDSALYLCASLSGGGNTEAFFGQGTRLTVV.

This sequence joins TRBV20-1 and TRBJ1-1, with unresolved D. CDR3 length: 11 residues. The germline V gene encodes CDR1 DFQATT and CDR2 SNEGSKA (reference sequence). V gave up 6 bases and J gave up 4 bases, with 9 bases separating them. The CDR3 loop is CSAESSTEAFF. The CDR3 DNA follows: TGCAGTGCCGAGAGTTCCACTGAAGCTTTCTTT.

This clone was observed a single time. V is TRBV7-2 and J is TRBJ1-1; D unresolved. V was trimmed by 7 bases and J by 0 bases, leaving 6 bases between them. Germline CDR1 and CDR2: SGHTA and FQGNSA. This CDR3 has 12 residues. This chain's CDR3 is CASKRLNTEAFF. CDR3 nucleotide sequence: TGTGCCAGCAAGCGATTGAACACTGAAGCTTTCTTT.

This chain joins TRBV19 and TRBJ2-1; 7 nucleotides match TRBD1. This CDR3 region has 15 residues. Germline CDR1 LNHDA, CDR2 SQIVND (reference sequence). The V segment lost 3 bases and the J segment 2 bases; nucleotides outside the gene matches: 4. Here the CDR3 DNA reads TGTGCCAGTAGTATCTTAGGGGGCACCTACAATGAGCAGTTCTTC. This sequence encodes CASSILGGTYNEQFF.

The chain is built from TRBV6-5 and TRBJ2-2, with unresolved D. V was pared by 5 bases and J by 5 bases, with 9 bases between. Germline values: CDR1 MNHEY, CDR2 SVGAGI. This CDR3 is built from 13 residues. Written as DNA, the CDR3 is TGTGCCAGCAGTCTAGTCGGGACCGGGGAGCTGTTTTTT. Encoded protein: CASSLVGTGELFF.

J is TRBJ1-6 and V is TRBV10-1; TRBD1 matches 7 bases. V lost 8 bases, J lost 7 bases, and 5 bases stayed unmatched. This CDR3 spans 13 amino acids. Looked up from germline, CDR1 is WNHNN and CDR2 is SYGVQD (reference sequence). The CDR3 protein is CASPGQPNSPLHF. In nucleotides, the CDR3 is TGCGCCAGCCCGGGACAGCCCAATTCACCCCTCCACTTT.

The rearrangement uses TRBV19 and TRBJ2-3, with TRBD2 matching 8 bases. Per the germline V gene, CDR1 is LNHDA and CDR2 is SQIVND (reference sequence). The CDR3 length is 18 residues. Trimming removed 6 bases from V and 1 base from J; junction bases left unmatched: 15. In DNA form, the CDR3 reads TGTGCCAGTAGCCATCCGCGGGGAATAGCGGGGCGCACAGATACGCAGTATTTT. Its translation: CASSHPRGIAGRTDTQYF.

V usage is TRBV7-8 and J usage is TRBJ1-3; 9 positions match TRBD1. CDR1 is SGHVS, CDR2 FQNEAQ, per germline. The CDR3 extends over 17 amino acids. V was pared by 3 bases and J by 4 bases, with 10 bases of the junction left unmatched. CDR3 protein: CASSFVRTGGVGNTIYF. The DNA of the CDR3 is TGTGCCAGCAGCTTTGTGCGAACAGGGGGCGTCGGAAACACCATATATTTT.

The rearrangement joins TRBV24-1 to TRBJ1-4, with 10 nucleotides matching TRBD1. V lost 2 bases to trimming and J lost 7 bases; unmatched junction nucleotides: 3. The CDR3 extends over 15 amino acids. In germline, CDR1 is KGHDR, CDR2 SFDVKD. For the CDR3, the DNA is TGTGCCACCAGTGATTGGGACAGGGGAAGTGAAAAACTGTTTTTT. Residues: CATSDWDRGSEKLFF.

CDR3 nucleotide sequence: TGTGCCAGCAGCGCGACAGGGCCCCAGGGTACGCAGTATTTT. This gives the protein CASSATGPQGTQYF. The chain employs TRBV9 and TRBJ2-3, with 7 bases that match TRBD1. CDR3 size: 14 residues. V was pared by 3 bases and J by 8 bases, with 9 bases of the junction left unmatched. Per germline, CDR1 SGDLS and CDR2 YYNGEE.

This rearrangement joins TRBV30 to TRBJ1-5; D gene ambiguous. V lost 3 bases to trimming and J lost 4 bases, with 10 bases between them. Germline-derived CDR1 and CDR2 are GTSNPN and SVGIG (reference sequence). The CDR3 sequence is 13 residues long. The CDR3 nucleotides read TGTGCCTGGAGCCGCATAGTTAATCAGCCCCAGCATTTT. This translates into CAWSRIVNQPQHF.

There are a few counts of this clone. J is TRBJ1-4 and V is TRBV19; tentative D call: TRBD1 (5 bases). This CDR3 spans 15 amino acids. V lost 1 base to trimming and J lost 3 bases, with 9 bases between them. The V gene's germline CDR1 is LNHDA and CDR2 SQIVND (reference sequence). CDR3 sequence reads: CASSIGGSANEKLFF. CDR3 DNA sequence: TGTGCCAGTAGTATAGGGGGCTCGGCTAATGAAAAACTGTTTTTT.

This clone is a singleton in its sample. V gene TRBV7-9 combines with J gene TRBJ1-2, with D possibly TRBD1 on 6 matching bases. The germline V gene has CDR1 SEHNR and CDR2 FQNEAQ (reference sequence). V was pared by 5 bases and J by 6 bases, with 19 bases between. The CDR3 loop spans 15 amino acids. CDR3 in DNA: TGTGCCAGCAGCCCCCCGACAGGAGTGCGCCATGGCTACACCTTC. Translating it yields CASSPPTGVRHGYTF. The entire variable domain, with the rest obtained from reference TRBV7-9 and TRBJ1-2, is as follows: DTGVSQNPRHKITKRGQNVTFRCDPISEHNRLYWYRQTLGQGPEFLTYFQNEAQLEKSRLLSDRFSAERPKGSFSTLEIQRTEQGDSAMYLCASSPPTGVRHGYTFGSGTRLTVV.

The chain is built from TRBV11-2 and TRBJ2-7; TRBD2 might be the D (6 bases). Trimming stripped 5 bases from V and 1 base from J, with 12 bases between. CDR1 is SGHAT, CDR2 FQNNGV, per germline. The CDR3 is 14 residues long. In DNA form, the CDR3 reads TGTGCCAGCAGCGCGACTAGAGGGTCCTACGAGCAGTACTTC. It encodes CASSATRGSYEQYF.

This sequence joins TRBV9 and TRBJ1-6; possibly TRBD1 for D (5 bases). This CDR3 comprises 14 residues. Per germline, CDR1 SGDLS and CDR2 YYNGEE. V lost 1 base and J lost 9, with 11 bases in between. CDR3 protein: CASSVLGLGSPLHF. Written as DNA, the CDR3 is TGTGCCAGCAGCGTACTGGGGCTGGGTTCACCCCTCCACTTT.

V usage is TRBV10-3 and J usage is TRBJ1-2; D not resolved. Germline lookup yields CDR1 ENHRY and CDR2 SYGVKD. The CDR3 has 14 amino acids. The V end was cut by 0 bases, the J end by 5 bases, with 10 bases between. The DNA for the CDR3 is TGTGCCATCAGTGAGTCGATACAGCTTTATGGCTACACCTTC. It specifies CAISESIQLYGYTF.

This clone was counted only a few times. The chain has TRBV30 and TRBJ2-2; TRBD2 agrees at 9 bases. Germline CDR1 reads GTSNPN; CDR2 reads SVGIG (reference sequence). V trimming: 7 bases; J trimming: 1 base; junction bases outside the gene matches: 7. CDR3 length: 15 residues. The CDR3 here is CASITSGLNTGELFF. CDR3 DNA sequence: TGTGCCTCGATCACTAGCGGGCTGAACACCGGGGAGCTGTTTTTT.

The chain employs TRBV7-2 and TRBJ1-4, with 7 bases lining up with TRBD1. The V and J ends lost 0 bases and 7 bases, in that order; junction bases with no gene match: 8. CDR1 and CDR2 from the germline V gene are SGHTA and FQGNSA. CDR3 length: 16 amino acids. CDR3 amino acids: CASSLAGGGGGEKLFF. The CDR3 DNA is TGTGCCAGCAGCTTAGCGGGTGGAGGGGGCGGTGAAAAACTGTTTTTT.

This clone was counted once. The chain carries TRBV5-6 and TRBJ1-3; 7 bases agree with TRBD1. The CDR3 is 13 amino acids. Germline V gene sequence: CDR1 SGHDT, CDR2 YYEEEE. V lost 0 bases to trimming and J lost 7 bases; unmatched junction nucleotides: 1. CDR3 DNA sequence: TGTGCCAGCAGCTTGGAACAGGGGAACACCATATATTTT. Translating gives CASSLEQGNTIYF.

The V gene is TRBV30, the J gene TRBJ1-5; no definite D call. V lost 0 bases and J lost 3, with 9 bases in between. The CDR3 has 14 amino acids. Germline CDR1 reads GTSNPN; CDR2 reads SVGIG (reference sequence). The DNA for the CDR3 is TGTGCCTGGAGTGTAACGGGGATCAATCAGCCCCAGCATTTT. It specifies CAWSVTGINQPQHF. The full variable domain, its missing parts supplied by reference TRBV30 and TRBJ1-5, is SQTIHQWPATLVQPVGSPLSLECTVEGTSNPNLYWYRQAAGRGLQLLFYSVGIGQISSEVPQNLSASRPQDRQFILSSKKLLLSDSGFYLCAWSVTGINQPQHFGDGTRLSIL.

J is TRBJ1-6 and V is TRBV5-1; no clear D. CDR1 is SGHRS and CDR2 is YFSETQ in the germline V gene. The CDR3 loop spans 14 amino acids. The ends were cut back, 5 bases at V and 7 bases at J, with 13 bases in the middle. CDR3 sequence (DNA): TGCGCCAGCAGAATAGGACTGGAGAATTCACCCCTCCACTTT. Translating gives CASRIGLENSPLHF.

This clone was seen just once. The genes are TRBV7-3 and TRBJ1-1, with 9 positions matching TRBD1. J was trimmed by 7 bases and V by 0 bases; bases with no gene match: 6. The CDR3 spans 15 residues. The germline CDR1 and CDR2 sequences are SGHTA and FQGTGA. In nucleotides, the CDR3 is TGTGCCAGCAGCTTAACCCCGGGACAGGGAGGTGAAGCTTTCTTT. Its protein product is CASSLTPGQGGEAFF.

The V and J genes are TRBV28 and TRBJ2-7, with a tentative D call TRBD2 (5 bases). This CDR3 is built from 14 residues. Looked up from germline, CDR1 is MDHEN and CDR2 is SYDVKM. Trimming shortened V by 6 bases and J by 3 bases, and 15 bases separated the two germline ends. The CDR3 loop is CASRLVGRDYEQYF. CDR3 DNA sequence: TGTGCCAGCAGACTAGTTGGGAGAGACTACGAGCAGTACTTC.

This clone has just a few counts. V and J are TRBV18 and TRBJ2-7; 11 bases align to TRBD2. V shed 3 bases and J 0 bases; nucleotides not matched to a gene: 7. This CDR3 is 17 amino acids long. Germline CDR1 and CDR2: KGHSH and LQKENI. The CDR3 nucleotides are TGTGCCAGCTCACCCATAGCGGGAGGGCCCAGCTCCTACGAGCAGTACTTC. It translates to CASSPIAGGPSSYEQYF.

The chain joins TRBV15 to TRBJ2-1, with 8 bases aligning to TRBD2. The CDR3 is made up of 16 amino acids. CDR1 LNHNV and CDR2 YYDKDF come from the germline V gene (reference sequence). Germline trimming cut 0 bases from V and 4 bases from J; bases unmatched to any gene: 5. Written as DNA, the CDR3 is TGTGCCACCAGCAGAGATTTGAGCGGGAGATACAATGAGCAGTTCTTC. This translates into CATSRDLSGRYNEQFF.

Comments on this clone: A junction end diverges from the germline sequence, so it may reflect a read error. The rearrangement uses TRBV19 and TRBJ2-3; 10 bases align to TRBD2. CDR1 and CDR2 (germline): LNHDA, SQIVND (reference sequence). This CDR3 spans 14 amino acids. The CDR3 DNA is TGTGCCAGTAGGATAGCGGGGGGCGCAGATACGCAGTATTTT. Its translation: CASRIAGGADTQYF.

This sequence joins TRBV27 and TRBJ2-7; perhaps TRBD2 as D (5 bases). Germline lookup yields CDR1 MNHEY and CDR2 SMNVEV (reference sequence). V lost 1 base to trimming and J lost 3 bases, with 10 bases between them. The CDR3 sequence is 14 residues long. CDR3 sequence: CASSLYPSGYEQYF. DNA for the CDR3: TGTGCCAGCAGTTTATACCCCAGCGGCTACGAGCAGTACTTC.

This chain uses TRBV28 with TRBJ2-1; 10 bases agree with TRBD2. This CDR3 region has 16 residues. Germline V gene sequence: CDR1 MDHEN, CDR2 SYDVKM. Trimming removed 9 bases from V and 3 bases from J; junction bases left unmatched: 11. The CDR3 DNA is TGTGCCAGTAGGGAGCGGGAGGGCCTGGTCTACAATGAGCAGTTCTTC. This sequence encodes CASREREGLVYNEQFF.

This clone has just a few counts. The chain employs TRBV21-1 and TRBJ1-6; TRBD1, the table's D call, was not compared with the DNA. TRBV21-1 represents a pseudogene. The CDR3 covers 17 residues. The CDR3 is CASSRRQGFTSNSPLHF. The CDR3 nucleotides read TGTGCCAGCAGCCGACGACAGGGGTTTACCTCCAATTCACCCCTCCACTTT.